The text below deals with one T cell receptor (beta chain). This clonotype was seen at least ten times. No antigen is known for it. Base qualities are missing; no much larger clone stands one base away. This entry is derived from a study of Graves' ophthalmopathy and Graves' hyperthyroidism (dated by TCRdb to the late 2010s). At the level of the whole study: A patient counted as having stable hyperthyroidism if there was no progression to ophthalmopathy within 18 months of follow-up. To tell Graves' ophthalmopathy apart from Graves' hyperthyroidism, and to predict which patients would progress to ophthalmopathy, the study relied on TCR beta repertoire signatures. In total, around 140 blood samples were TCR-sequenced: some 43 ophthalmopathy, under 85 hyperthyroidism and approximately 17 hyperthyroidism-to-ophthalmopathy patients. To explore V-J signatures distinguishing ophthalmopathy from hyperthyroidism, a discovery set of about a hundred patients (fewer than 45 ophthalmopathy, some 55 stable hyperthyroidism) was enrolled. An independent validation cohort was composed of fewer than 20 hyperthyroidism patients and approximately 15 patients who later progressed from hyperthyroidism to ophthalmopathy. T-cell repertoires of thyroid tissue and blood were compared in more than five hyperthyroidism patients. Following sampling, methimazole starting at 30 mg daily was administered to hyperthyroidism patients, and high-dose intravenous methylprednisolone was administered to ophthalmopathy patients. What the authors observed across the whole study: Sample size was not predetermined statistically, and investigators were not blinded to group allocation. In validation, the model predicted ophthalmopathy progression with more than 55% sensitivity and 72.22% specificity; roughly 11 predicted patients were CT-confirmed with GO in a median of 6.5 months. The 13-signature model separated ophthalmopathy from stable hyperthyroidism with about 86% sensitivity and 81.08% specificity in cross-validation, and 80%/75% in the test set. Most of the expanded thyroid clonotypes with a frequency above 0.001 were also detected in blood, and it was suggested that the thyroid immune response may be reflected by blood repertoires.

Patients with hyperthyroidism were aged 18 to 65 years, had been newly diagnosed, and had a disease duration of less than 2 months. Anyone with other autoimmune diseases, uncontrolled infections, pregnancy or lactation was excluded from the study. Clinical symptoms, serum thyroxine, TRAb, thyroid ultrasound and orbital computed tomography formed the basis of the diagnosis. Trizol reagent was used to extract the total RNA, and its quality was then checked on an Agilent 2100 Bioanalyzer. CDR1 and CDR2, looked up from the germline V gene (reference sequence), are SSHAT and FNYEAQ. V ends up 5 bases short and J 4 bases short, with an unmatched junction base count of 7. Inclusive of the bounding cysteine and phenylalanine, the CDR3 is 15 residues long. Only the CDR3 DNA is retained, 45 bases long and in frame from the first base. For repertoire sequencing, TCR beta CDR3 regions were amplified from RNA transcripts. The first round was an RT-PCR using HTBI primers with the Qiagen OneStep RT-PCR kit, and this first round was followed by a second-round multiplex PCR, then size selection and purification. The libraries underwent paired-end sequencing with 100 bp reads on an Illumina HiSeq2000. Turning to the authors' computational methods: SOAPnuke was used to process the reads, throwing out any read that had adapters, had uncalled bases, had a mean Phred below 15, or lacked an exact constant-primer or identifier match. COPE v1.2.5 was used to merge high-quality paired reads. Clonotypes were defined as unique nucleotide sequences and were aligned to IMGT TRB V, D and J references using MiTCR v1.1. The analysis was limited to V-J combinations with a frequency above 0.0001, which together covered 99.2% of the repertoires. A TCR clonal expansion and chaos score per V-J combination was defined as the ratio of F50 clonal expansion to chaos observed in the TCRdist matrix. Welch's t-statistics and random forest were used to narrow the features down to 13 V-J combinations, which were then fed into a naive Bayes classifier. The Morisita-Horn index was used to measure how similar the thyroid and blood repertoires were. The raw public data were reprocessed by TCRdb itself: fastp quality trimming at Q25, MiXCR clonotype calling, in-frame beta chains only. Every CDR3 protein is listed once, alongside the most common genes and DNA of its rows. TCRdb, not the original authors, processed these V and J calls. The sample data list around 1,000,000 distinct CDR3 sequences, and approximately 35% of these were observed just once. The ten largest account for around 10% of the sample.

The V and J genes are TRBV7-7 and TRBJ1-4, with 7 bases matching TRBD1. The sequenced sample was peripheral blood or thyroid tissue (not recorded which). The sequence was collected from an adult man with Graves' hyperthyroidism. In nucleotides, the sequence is TGTGCCAGCAGCCCCGGGAGGGGGCTTAATGAAAAACTGTTTTTT. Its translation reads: CASSPGRGLNEKLFF.